This T cell receptor beta chain came from a study of response to subunit inactivated influenza vaccine. General study findings and limits: That few new T cells are recruited by each seasonal influenza vaccination was the authors' suggestion.

Concerning this clonotype itself: Its target is unknown.

TCRdb called the RT-PCR reads again in MiXCR, with one record for every CDR3 protein. The table records about 570,000 distinct CDR3 sequences, over 9% of them present only once. This sample also appeared in a second study, on T cells expressing NK-cell markers. This second study notes: For TCR beta, cDNA was produced by 5'RACE template switching with UMIs. HCMV serostatus: most of the eight sequenced donors positive, one negative. For six donors, the dominant NKG2C+ clonotypes made up about 1.0-8% of their CD8+ T cells.

The sequence came from a middle-aged man who received an inactivated influenza vaccine. Material: PBMCs from blood, obtained on the day of vaccination.

The CDR3 nucleotides read TGTGCCAGCAGCCAAGTCGGCAAGACAGATACGCAGTATTTT. This encodes CASSQVGKTDTQYF. V and J are TRBV14 and TRBJ2-3; no definite D call. V lost 1 base and J lost 3, with 8 bases in between. Germline-derived CDR1 and CDR2 are SGHDN and FVKESK. CDR3 length: 14 amino acids.